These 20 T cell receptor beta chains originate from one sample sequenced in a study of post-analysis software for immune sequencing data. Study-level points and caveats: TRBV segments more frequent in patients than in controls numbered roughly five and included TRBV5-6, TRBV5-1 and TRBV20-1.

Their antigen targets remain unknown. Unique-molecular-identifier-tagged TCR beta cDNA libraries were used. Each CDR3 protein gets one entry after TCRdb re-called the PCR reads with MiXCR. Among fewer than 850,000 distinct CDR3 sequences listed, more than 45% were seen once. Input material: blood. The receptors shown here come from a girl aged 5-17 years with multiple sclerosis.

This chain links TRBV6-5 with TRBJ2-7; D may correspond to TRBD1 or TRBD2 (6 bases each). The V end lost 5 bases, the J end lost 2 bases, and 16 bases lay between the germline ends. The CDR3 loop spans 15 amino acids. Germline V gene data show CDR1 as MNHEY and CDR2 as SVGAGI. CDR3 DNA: TGTGCCAGCAGTACGCGGGACACCCCAACCTACGAGCAGTACTTC. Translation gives CASSTRDTPTYEQYF.

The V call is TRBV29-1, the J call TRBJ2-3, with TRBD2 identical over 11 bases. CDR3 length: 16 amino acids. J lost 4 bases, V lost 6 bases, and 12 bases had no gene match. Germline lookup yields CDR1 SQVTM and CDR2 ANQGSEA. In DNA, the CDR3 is TGCAGCGTCACCGGGACTAGCGGTCCCCAACCAGATACGCAGTATTTT. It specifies CSVTGTSGPQPDTQYF.

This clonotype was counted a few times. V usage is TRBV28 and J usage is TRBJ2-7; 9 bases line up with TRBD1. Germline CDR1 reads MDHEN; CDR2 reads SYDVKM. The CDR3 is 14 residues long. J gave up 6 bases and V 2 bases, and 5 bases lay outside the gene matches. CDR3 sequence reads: CASSLTGTGSEQYF. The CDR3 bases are TGTGCCAGCAGTTTAACCGGGACAGGGAGCGAGCAGTACTTC.

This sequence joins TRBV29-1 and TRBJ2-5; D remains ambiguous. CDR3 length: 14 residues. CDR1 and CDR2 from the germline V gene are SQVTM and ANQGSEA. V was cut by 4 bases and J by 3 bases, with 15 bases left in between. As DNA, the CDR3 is TGCAGCGTTGTTCGGAACAGTGCAAAAGAGACCCAGTACTTC. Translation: CSVVRNSAKETQYF.

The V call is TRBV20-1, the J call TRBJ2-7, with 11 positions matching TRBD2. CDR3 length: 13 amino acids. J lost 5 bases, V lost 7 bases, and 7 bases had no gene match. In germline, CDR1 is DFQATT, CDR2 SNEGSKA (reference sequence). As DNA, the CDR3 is TGCAGTGGGGAACTAGCGGGAGTCGACGAGCAGTACTTC. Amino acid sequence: CSGELAGVDEQYF.

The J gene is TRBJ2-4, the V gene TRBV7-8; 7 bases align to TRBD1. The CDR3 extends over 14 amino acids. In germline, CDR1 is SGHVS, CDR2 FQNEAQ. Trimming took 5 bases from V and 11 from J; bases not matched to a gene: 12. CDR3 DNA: TGTGCCAGCAGCCCTAGGACAGGCCGGCGGCTTCAGTACTTC. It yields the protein CASSPRTGRRLQYF.

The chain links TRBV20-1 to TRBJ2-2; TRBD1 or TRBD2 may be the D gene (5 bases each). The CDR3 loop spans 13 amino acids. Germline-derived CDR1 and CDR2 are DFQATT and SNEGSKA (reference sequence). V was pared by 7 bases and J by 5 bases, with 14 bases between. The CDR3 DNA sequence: TGCAGTGTCCGGGACGAGATAACCGGGGAGCTGTTTTTT. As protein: CSVRDEITGELFF.

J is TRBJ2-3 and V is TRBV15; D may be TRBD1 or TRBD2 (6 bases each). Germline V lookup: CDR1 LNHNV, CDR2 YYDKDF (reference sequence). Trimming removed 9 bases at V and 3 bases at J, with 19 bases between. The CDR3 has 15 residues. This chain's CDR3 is CATRHRGGKTDTQYF. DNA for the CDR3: TGTGCCACGCGCCACAGAGGGGGGAAAACAGATACGCAGTATTTT.

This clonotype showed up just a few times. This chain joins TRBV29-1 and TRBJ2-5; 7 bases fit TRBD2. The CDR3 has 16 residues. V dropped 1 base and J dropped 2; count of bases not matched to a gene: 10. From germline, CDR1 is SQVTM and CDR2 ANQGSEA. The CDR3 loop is CSVEVGREYPQETQYF. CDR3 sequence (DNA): TGCAGCGTTGAAGTGGGGAGGGAATACCCTCAAGAGACCCAGTACTTC. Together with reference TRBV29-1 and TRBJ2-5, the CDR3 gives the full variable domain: SAVISQKPSRDICQRGTSLTIQCQVDSQVTMMFWYRQQPGQSLTLIATANQGSEATYESGFVIDKFPISRPNLTFSTLTVSNMSPEDSSIYLCSVEVGREYPQETQYFGPGTRLLVL.

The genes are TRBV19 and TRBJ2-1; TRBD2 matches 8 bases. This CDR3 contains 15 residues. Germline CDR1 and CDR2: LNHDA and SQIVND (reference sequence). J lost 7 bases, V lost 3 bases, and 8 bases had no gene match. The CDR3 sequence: CASSMGGAGDNEQFF. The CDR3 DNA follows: TGTGCCAGTAGTATGGGAGGAGCGGGAGATAATGAGCAGTTCTTC.

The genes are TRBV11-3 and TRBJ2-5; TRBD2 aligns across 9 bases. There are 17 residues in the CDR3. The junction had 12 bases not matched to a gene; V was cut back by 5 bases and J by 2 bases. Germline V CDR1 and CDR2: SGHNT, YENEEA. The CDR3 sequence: CASSNGIAGALQETQYF. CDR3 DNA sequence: TGTGCCAGCAGCAACGGGATAGCGGGGGCTCTACAAGAGACCCAGTACTTC.

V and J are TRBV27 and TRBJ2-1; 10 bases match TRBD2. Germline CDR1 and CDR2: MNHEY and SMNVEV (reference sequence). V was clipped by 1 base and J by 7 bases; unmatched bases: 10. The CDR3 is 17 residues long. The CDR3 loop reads CASSLFALAGVVNEQFF. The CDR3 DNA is TGTGCCAGCAGTTTATTCGCCCTAGCGGGAGTGGTGAATGAGCAGTTCTTC.

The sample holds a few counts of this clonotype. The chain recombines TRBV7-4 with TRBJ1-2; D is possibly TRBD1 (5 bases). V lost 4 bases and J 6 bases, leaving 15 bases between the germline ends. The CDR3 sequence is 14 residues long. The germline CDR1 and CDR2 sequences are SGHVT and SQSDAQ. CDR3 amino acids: CASSSGTFSDGYTF. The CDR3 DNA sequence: TGTGCCAGCAGCTCCGGGACCTTCTCGGATGGCTACACCTTC.

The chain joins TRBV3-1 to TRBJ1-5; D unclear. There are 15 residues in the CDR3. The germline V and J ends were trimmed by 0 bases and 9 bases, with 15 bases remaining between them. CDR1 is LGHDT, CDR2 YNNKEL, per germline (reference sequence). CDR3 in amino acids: CASSQDLAASGPQHF. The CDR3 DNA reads TGTGCCAGCAGCCAAGATTTGGCAGCCTCAGGGCCCCAGCATTTT. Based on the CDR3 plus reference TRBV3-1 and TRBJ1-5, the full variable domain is DTAVSQTPKYLVTQMGNDKSIKCEQNLGHDTMYWYKQDSKKFLKIMFSYNNKELIINETVPNRFSPKSPDKAHLNLHINSLELGDSAVYFCASSQDLAASGPQHFGDGTRLSIL.

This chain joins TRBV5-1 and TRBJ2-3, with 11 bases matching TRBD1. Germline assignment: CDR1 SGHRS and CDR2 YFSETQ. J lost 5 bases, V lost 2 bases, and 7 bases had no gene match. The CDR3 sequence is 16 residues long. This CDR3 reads CASSFSGQGVVDTQYF. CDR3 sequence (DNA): TGCGCCAGCAGCTTCTCGGGACAGGGGGTTGTAGATACGCAGTATTTT.

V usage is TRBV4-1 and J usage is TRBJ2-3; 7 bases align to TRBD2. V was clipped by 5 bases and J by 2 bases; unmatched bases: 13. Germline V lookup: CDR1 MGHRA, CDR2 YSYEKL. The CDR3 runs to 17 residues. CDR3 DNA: TGCGCCAGCAGCGGGTTGTCGGGAGGCCAGTCCACAGATACGCAGTATTTT. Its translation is CASSGLSGGQSTDTQYF.

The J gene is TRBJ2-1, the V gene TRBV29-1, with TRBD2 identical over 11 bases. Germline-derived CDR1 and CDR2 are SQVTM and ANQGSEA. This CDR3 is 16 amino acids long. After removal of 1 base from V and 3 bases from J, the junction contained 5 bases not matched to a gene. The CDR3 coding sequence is TGCAGCGTTGAAGCTGAGACTAGCGGGATCTACAATGAGCAGTTCTTC. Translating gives CSVEAETSGIYNEQFF.

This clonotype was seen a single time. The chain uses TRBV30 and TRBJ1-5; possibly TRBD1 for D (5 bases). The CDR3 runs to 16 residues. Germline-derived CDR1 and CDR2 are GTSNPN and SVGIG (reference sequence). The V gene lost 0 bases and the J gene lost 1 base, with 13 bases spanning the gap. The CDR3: CAWSVPWDLSNQPQHF. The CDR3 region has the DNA TGTGCCTGGAGTGTACCCTGGGACCTCAGCAATCAGCCCCAGCATTTT.

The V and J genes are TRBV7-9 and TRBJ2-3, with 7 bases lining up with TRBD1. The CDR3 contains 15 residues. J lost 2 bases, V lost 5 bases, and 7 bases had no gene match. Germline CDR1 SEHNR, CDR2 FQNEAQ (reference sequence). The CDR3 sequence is CASSLRGQYTDTQYF. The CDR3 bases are TGTGCCAGCAGCCTAAGGGGACAGTACACAGATACGCAGTATTTT.

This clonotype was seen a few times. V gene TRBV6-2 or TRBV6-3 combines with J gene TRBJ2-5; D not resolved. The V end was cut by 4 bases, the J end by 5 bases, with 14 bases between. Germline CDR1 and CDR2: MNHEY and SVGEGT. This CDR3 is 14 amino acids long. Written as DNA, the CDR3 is TGTGCCAGCAGTTTCTTCGGGCCTCGGGAGACCCAGTACTTC. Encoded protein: CASSFFGPRETQYF.